The rows below give T cell receptor beta chains drawn from one sample of a study of blood T cell repertoires in COVID-19. Clones were read by immunoSEQ multiplex PCR, and TCRdb kept only the in-frame ones, dropping some. Found here are 45,000 to 55,000 clones, 65% to 80% of them singletons; the top ten hold 14% to 15%. The sample was peripheral blood. Source of these receptors: a human donor with active or convalescent COVID-19. The donor label of this sample is uncertain. CDR3s leave out the opening cysteine and the closing phenylalanine or tryptophan.

TRBV7-6,TRBJ2-3,ASSPLAGPSTDTQY
TRBV10-2,TRBJ2-3,ASSPGLAGTDTQY
TRBV7-8,TRBJ1-2,ASSSASRGSGYT
TRBV5-1,TRBJ2-3,ASSLLLAGGPTDTQY
TRBV6-5,TRBJ2-1,ASRPSSGRHHEQF
TRBV5-1,TRBJ1-2,ASTGGGVVNGYT
TRBV28,TRBJ1-2,ASSLTDRGYGYT
TRBV23-1,TRBJ1-6,ASKDREEGNSPLH
TRBV9,TRBJ2-2,ASSPTSALNTGELF
TRBV5-4,TRBJ2-7,ASSRTGGPLEQY
TRBV3-1/TRBV3-2,TRBJ1-2,ASSQDPQGYGYT
TRBV7-3,TRBJ2-1,ASSLGSGRYNEQF
TRBV7-3,TRBJ2-1,ASSLGSGRENEQF
TRBV28,TRBJ1-6,ASRTTGVAYNSPLH
TRBV6-1,TRBJ2-1,ASSEFGTGSSYNEQF
TRBV7-8,TRBJ2-2,ASSLGRGDTGELF
TRBV10-3,TRBJ1-1,AISGTGTTEAF
TRBV11-2,TRBJ2-5,ASSSWTGGGETQY
TRBV29-1,TRBJ1-2,SVGDPAGYGYT
TRBV19,TRBJ2-7,ASSSDRPIGQYEQY
TRBV6-5,TRBJ2-5,ATLGVGQGETQY
TRBV6-5,TRBJ1-1,ASSRGRGATEAF
TRBV19,TRBJ2-1,ASSAGTTRFYNEQF
TRBV5-1,TRBJ1-2,ASSSGQAFYGYT
TRBV16,TRBJ2-1,ASSPWREGTYNEQF
TRBV24-1,TRBJ1-6,ATPYSPLH
TRBV6-2/TRBV6-3,TRBJ2-7,ASSMGHFSYEQY
TRBV5-6,TRBJ2-4,ASSLMTSGRALAKNIQY
TRBV6-5,TRBJ2-2,ASRVTGFGSGELF
TRBV30,TRBJ2-2,AAQGPGTGELF
TRBV19,TRBJ1-4,ASSLQGGEKLF
TRBV21-1,TRBJ2-7,ASSNPPDSVPYEQY
TRBV3-1/TRBV3-2,TRBJ1-1,ASSRQGARAF
TRBV11-2,TRBJ1-2,ASSSYNLDGYT
TRBV28,TRBJ1-1,ASRTGEGHTEAF
TRBV19,TRBJ2-3,ASSRTSVPDTQY
TRBV4-3,TRBJ2-1,ASSQVEGGPSGNEQF
TRBV28,TRBJ1-4,ASRFGQGTEKLF
TRBV18,TRBJ1-2,ASSPTPGWVGANYGYT
TRBV11-2,TRBJ2-1,ASSPGVRDTGQF
TRBV5-5,TRBJ2-7,ASSSGYYEQY
TRBV28,TRBJ1-2,ASMGVDPRGYT
TRBV12-3/TRBV12-4,TRBJ2-4,ASSGAGGRKN